The 25 T cell receptor beta chains given below trace back to one sample, sequenced in a study of cytomegalovirus exposure and HLA in healthy donors. In the PCR, 60 Vbeta and 13 Jbeta primers were used. TCRdb keeps only in-frame clones here, not all; method: immunoSEQ multiplex PCR. Recorded for this sample: more than 35,000 clones. What was sequenced was PBMCs. All receptors come from a man in his thirties or forties in good health and CMV-seronegative.

CDR3 in DNA: TGTGCCAGCAGCCAAATGACAGGACCTAATTCACCCCTCCACTTT. Its protein product is CASSQMTGPNSPLHF. The J gene is TRBJ1-6, the V gene TRBV7-9; TRBD1 is a possible D gene (6 bases). This CDR3 spans 15 amino acids. V gave up 5 bases and J gave up 6 bases, with 14 bases separating them. Germline CDR1 and CDR2: SEHNR and FQNEAQ (reference sequence).

The V gene is TRBV29-1, the J gene TRBJ1-2; D not resolved. Germline V CDR1 and CDR2: SQVTM, ANQGSEA. With 4 bases removed from V and 3 bases from J, the gap between germline ends came to 15 bases. The CDR3 runs 14 residues. CDR3 sequence: CSVASSGQDYGYTF. DNA for the CDR3: TGCAGCGTTGCCTCTTCTGGGCAGGACTATGGCTACACCTTC.

The gene calls are TRBV19 and TRBJ1-2; the D gene is possibly TRBD1 (5 bases). This CDR3 region has 18 residues. Germline CDR1 is LNHDA and CDR2 is SQIVND (reference sequence). V was trimmed by 8 bases and J by 4 bases, leaving 29 bases between them. The DNA of the CDR3 is TGTGCCAGTCGGTACCTCTCAGGGTCTCAGGGTATCGGCTATGGCTACACCTTC. Amino acids: CASRYLSGSQGIGYGYTF.

V is TRBV30 and J is TRBJ1-6; D unclear. The germline V gene encodes CDR1 GTSNPN and CDR2 SVGIG (reference sequence). V lost 7 bases, J lost 10 bases, and 17 bases lay in between. This CDR3 region has 13 residues. Here the CDR3 reads CAYRTRVESPLHF. The CDR3 DNA reads TGTGCCTACCGCACGAGGGTGGAATCACCCCTCCACTTT.

The chain has TRBV7-2 and TRBJ2-7; 7 bases match TRBD1. Trimming took 0 bases from V and 4 from J; bases not matched to a gene: 6. This CDR3 region has 15 residues. CDR1 is SGHTA, CDR2 FQGNSA, per germline. CDR3 sequence reads: CASSLASQGFYEQYF. DNA for the CDR3: TGTGCCAGCAGCTTAGCGTCACAGGGGTTTTACGAGCAGTACTTC.

The chain uses TRBV15 and TRBJ2-1, with a weak D call TRBD2 (6 bases). Trimming shortened V by 0 bases and J by 5 bases, and 14 bases separated the two germline ends. Germline lookup yields CDR1 LNHNV and CDR2 YYDKDF (reference sequence). The CDR3 is made up of 16 amino acids. The CDR3 DNA reads as TGTGCCACCAGCAGAGAGACCCAGGCGGGAAACAATGAGCAGTTCTTC. Amino acid sequence: CATSRETQAGNNEQFF.

The CDR3 loop is CASSIAFGTSGYYEQYF. The CDR3 coding sequence is TGTGCCAGTAGTATAGCTTTCGGGACTAGCGGATACTACGAGCAGTACTTC. This sequence joins TRBV19 and TRBJ2-7, with TRBD2 matching 11 bases. From germline, CDR1 is LNHDA and CDR2 SQIVND (reference sequence). With 1 base clipped from V and 3 bases from J, the junction kept 8 bases outside the gene matches. The CDR3 is made up of 17 amino acids.

V is TRBV7-2 and J is TRBJ1-2; perhaps TRBD1 as D (5 bases). Trimming took 1 base from V and 2 from J, leaving 5 bases between them. Germline CDR1 SGHTA, CDR2 FQGNSA. The CDR3 sequence is 13 residues long. Written as DNA, the CDR3 is TGTGCCAGCAGCTTAGGGACAAACTATGGCTACACCTTC. Encoded protein: CASSLGTNYGYTF. The whole variable domain, filled in from reference TRBV7-2 and TRBJ1-2, reads GAGVSQSPSNKVTEKGKDVELRCDPISGHTALYWYRQSLGQGLEFLIYFQGNSAPDKSGLPSDRFSAERTGGSVSTLTIQRTQQEDSAVYLCASSLGTNYGYTFGSGTRLTVV.

V and J are TRBV6-5 and TRBJ2-7, with D maybe TRBD1 (5 bases). The CDR3 length is 13 residues. V lost 0 bases to trimming and J lost 5 bases, with 8 bases between them. Looked up from germline, CDR1 is MNHEY and CDR2 is SVGAGI. CDR3 region: CASSYSAGNEQYF. The DNA for the CDR3 is TGTGCCAGCAGTTACTCCGCAGGGAACGAGCAGTACTTC.

The chain employs TRBV30 and TRBJ2-3; D is perhaps TRBD2 (6 bases). The CDR3 has 12 amino acids. Germline CDR1 is GTSNPN and CDR2 is SVGIG (reference sequence). The V and J ends lost 7 bases and 11 bases respectively, with 19 bases between them. The CDR3 spells CASRRRGSRQYF. The CDR3 coding sequence is TGTGCCTCCAGGAGGCGGGGCAGCAGGCAGTATTTT.

In DNA, the CDR3 is TGTGCCAGCAGCAAAGATGAGGGGGCGGGGACTGAAGCTTTCTTT. This sequence encodes CASSKDEGAGTEAFF. This chain uses TRBV21-1 with TRBJ1-1; no DNA check was done on the table's D call, TRBD1. TRBV21-1 is a pseudogene. The CDR3 loop spans 15 amino acids.

The genes are TRBV19 and TRBJ2-7, with 11 bases that match TRBD1. Germline CDR1 LNHDA, CDR2 SQIVND (reference sequence). This CDR3 has 16 amino acids. Trimming at V came to 3 bases and at J to 5 bases, leaving 9 bases not matched to a gene. The CDR3 sequence is CASSISWTGGRDEQYF. The CDR3 nucleotides are TGTGCCAGTAGTATCTCCTGGACAGGGGGCCGGGACGAGCAGTACTTC.

This rearrangement joins TRBV27 to TRBJ2-1; TRBD1 matches 10 bases. The germline V gene has CDR1 MNHEY and CDR2 SMNVEV (reference sequence). The V and J ends lost 5 bases and 7 bases, in that order; junction bases with no gene match: 2. The CDR3 extends over 13 amino acids. The CDR3 protein is CASSPDRGNEQFF. The CDR3 nucleotides are TGTGCCAGCAGTCCGGACAGGGGGAATGAGCAGTTCTTC.

CDR3 nucleotide sequence: TGCGCCAGCAGCCAAGAAATAGGACGGGGGAATCAGCCCCAGCATTTT. Its translation is CASSQEIGRGNQPQHF. This chain joins TRBV4-3 and TRBJ1-5; D possibly corresponds to TRBD1 (5 bases). The CDR3 extends over 16 amino acids. V lost 0 bases and J lost 4, with 13 bases in between. The germline gives CDR1 LGHNA, CDR2 YSLEER.

The chain is built from TRBV6-6 and TRBJ1-5; tentatively, D is TRBD1 (5 bases). This CDR3 spans 14 amino acids. The V end was cut by 2 bases, the J end by 3 bases, with 8 bases between. Looked up from germline, CDR1 is MNHNY and CDR2 is SVGAGI (reference sequence). The CDR3 sequence is CASSYRGPNQPQHF. The CDR3 bases are TGTGCCAGCAGTTACAGGGGTCCCAATCAGCCCCAGCATTTT.

The chain combines TRBV23-1 with TRBJ2-1, with TRBD1 matching over 11 bases. TRBV23-1 is filed as an ORF, its function uncertain. The ends lost 4 bases at V and 7 bases at J; junction bases unmatched: 12. This CDR3 has 17 amino acids. The CDR3: CASSLPSRDRGGNEQFF. CDR3 coding DNA: TGCGCCAGCAGTCTCCCGTCCCGGGACAGGGGGGGAAATGAGCAGTTCTTC.

The rearrangement uses TRBV9 and TRBJ2-5; 8 bases align to TRBD2. V shed 0 bases and J 4 bases; nucleotides not matched to a gene: 11. CDR1 and CDR2 (germline): SGDLS, YYNGEE. CDR3 length: 17 amino acids. CDR3 region: CASSVDSSGIIGETQYF. The CDR3, as DNA: TGTGCCAGCAGCGTAGATAGTAGCGGGATTATCGGAGAGACCCAGTACTTC.

The J gene is TRBJ2-1, the V gene TRBV30; D is perhaps TRBD1 (6 bases). The length of the CDR3 is 14 residues. Germline V gene data show CDR1 as GTSNPN and CDR2 as SVGIG (reference sequence). V lost 4 bases, J lost 2 bases, and 12 bases lay in between. This CDR3 is CAWTWGPTYNEQFF. The CDR3 nucleotides are TGTGCCTGGACGTGGGGGCCTACCTACAATGAGCAGTTCTTC.

V is TRBV6-5 and J is TRBJ1-1; perhaps TRBD1 as D (5 bases). The CDR3 is 14 residues long. The V gene lost 6 bases and the J gene lost 2 bases, with 13 bases spanning the gap. The germline V gene encodes CDR1 MNHEY and CDR2 SVGAGI. DNA of the CDR3: TGTGCCAGCAGACCCGACAGAGTAAACACTGAAGCTTTCTTT. Translation: CASRPDRVNTEAFF.

The rearrangement links TRBV7-9 to TRBJ1-4, with 7 nucleotides matching TRBD1. The CDR3 is 15 amino acids. Per germline, CDR1 SEHNR and CDR2 FQNEAQ (reference sequence). Trimming at V came to 3 bases and at J to 1 base, leaving 2 bases not matched to a gene. The CDR3 nucleotides read TGTGCCAGCAGCTTTGACAGGGTAACTAATGAAAAACTGTTTTTT. Its protein is CASSFDRVTNEKLFF.

The CDR3 bases are TGTGCCAGCAGCGTCAGCGACACCGGGGAGCTGTTTTTT. Protein product: CASSVSDTGELFF. J is TRBJ2-2 and V is TRBV9; D is undetermined. V gave up 2 bases and J gave up 3 bases, with 5 bases separating them. This CDR3 spans 13 amino acids. Germline CDR1 is SGDLS and CDR2 is YYNGEE.

The CDR3 region is CAITTKRGINQPQHF. The CDR3, as DNA: TGTGCCATCACTACCAAACGGGGAATCAATCAGCCCCAGCATTTT. The chain employs TRBV10-3 and TRBJ1-5, with D unclear. Germline V gives CDR1 ENHRY, CDR2 SYGVKD. V lost 7 bases, J lost 3 bases, and 16 bases lay in between. The CDR3 is made up of 15 amino acids.

The CDR3 loop is CASSLTSGTSYNEQFF. As DNA, the CDR3 is TGTGCCAGCAGCTTAACGTCTGGGACTAGCTACAATGAGCAGTTCTTC. The V call is TRBV7-3, the J call TRBJ2-1; 8 bases are shared with TRBD2. The germline gives CDR1 SGHTA, CDR2 FQGTGA. Trimming cost V 0 bases and J 3 bases; bases outside gene matches: 4. This CDR3 spans 16 amino acids.

The V call is TRBV30, the J call TRBJ2-5; 11 bases align to TRBD2. The CDR3 has 17 amino acids. Germline values: CDR1 GTSNPN, CDR2 SVGIG (reference sequence). J lost 4 bases, V lost 2 bases, and 12 bases had no gene match. The CDR3 DNA reads TGTGCCTGGAGTACCCCCCGGGGTAGCGGGAGGGGAGAGACCCAGTACTTC. It is translated as CAWSTPRGSGRGETQYF.

J is TRBJ2-7 and V is TRBV5-1; 9 bases map to TRBD1. The CDR3 contains 16 residues. V dropped 4 bases and J dropped 3; count of bases not matched to a gene: 11. The germline V gene encodes CDR1 SGHRS and CDR2 YFSETQ. Here the CDR3 DNA reads TGCGCCAGCAGCGCGGCCGGGACAGGGCGACTCTACGAGCAGTACTTC. It translates to CASSAAGTGRLYEQYF.